This T cell receptor (beta chain) was sequenced in a study of blood T cell repertoires in COVID-19. As for the study in general: Sources were T cells, B-cell-depleted T cells, or PBMCs; the material itself was cDNA or gDNA.

Cohorts were assigned according to the clinical history that participants reported. Per the original data handling: For nucleated cells, counts were estimated from reference gene primer amplification. Repertoires were generated with immunoSEQ multiplex PCR, while TCRdb's copy carries only in-frame clones and drops some. Clone size and V and J calls were adopted from that table, with D and trimming inferred from the DNA. The top ten hold less than 3% of the sample, which has over 120,000 clones, 75% to 80% seen once. The CDR3 runs 15 residues. From germline, CDR1 is SGHVS and CDR2 FQNEAQ. Trimming took 0 bases from V and 2 from J, leaving 10 bases between them.

The chain links TRBV7-8 to TRBJ2-5; TRBD1 is a possible D gene (6 bases). Specimen: PBMCs or T cells enriched from blood (not recorded which). The TCR originated in a woman between 45 and 65 years old who had recovered from COVID-19. CDR3 sequence reads: CASSLAIDRQETQYF. For the CDR3, the DNA is TGTGCCAGCAGCTTAGCCATCGACAGGCAAGAGACCCAGTACTTC.